This T cell receptor beta chain was obtained from a study of T-cell reconstitution after alpha-beta-depleted transplantation in children. During its preparation, the TCRbeta library received unique molecular identifiers. TCRdb recomputed calls from the PCR reads with MiXCR, one row per CDR3 protein. The sample contains approximately 210,000 distinct CDR3 sequences, approximately 15% of which appear only once. Concerning this clonotype itself: Its antigen remains unidentified.

CDR1 and CDR2 (germline): MNHEY, SVGEGT. This CDR3 has 13 amino acids. The V gene lost 2 bases and the J gene lost 2 bases, with 6 bases spanning the gap. Whole-study results and caveats: The main origin of T-cell counts and diversity one year after transplant was newly produced T cells. Some patients' high day-60 TCRbeta diversity was attributed to recipient cells surviving conditioning.

The chain has TRBV6-2 or TRBV6-3 and TRBJ1-1; no definite D call. This clonotype was obtained from a male patient between 2 and 9 years old who had a stem cell transplant for acute lymphoblastic leukemia, so the T cells may come from the graft donor. This sample comprised PBMCs, mostly from graft donor cells, obtained 360 days after TCRalphabeta/CD19-depleted stem cell transplant. CDR3 residues: CASSYEFNTEAFF. CDR3 DNA sequence: TGTGCCAGCAGTTACGAGTTCAACACTGAAGCTTTCTTT.